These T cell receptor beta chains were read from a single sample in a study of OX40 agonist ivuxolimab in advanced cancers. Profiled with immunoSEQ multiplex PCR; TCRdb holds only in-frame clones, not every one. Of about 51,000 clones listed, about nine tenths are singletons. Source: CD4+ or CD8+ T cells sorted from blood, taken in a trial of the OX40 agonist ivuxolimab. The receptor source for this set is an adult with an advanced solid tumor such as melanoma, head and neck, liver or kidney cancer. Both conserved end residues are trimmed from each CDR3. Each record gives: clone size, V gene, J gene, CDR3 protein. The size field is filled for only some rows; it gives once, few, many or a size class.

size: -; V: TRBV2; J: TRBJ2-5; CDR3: ASSEAESTGEQETQY
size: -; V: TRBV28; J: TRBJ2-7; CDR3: ASSLGSSYEQY
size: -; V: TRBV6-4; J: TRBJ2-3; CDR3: ASSDLAPGTTQY
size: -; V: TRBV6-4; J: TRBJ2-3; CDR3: ASSGRETDTQY
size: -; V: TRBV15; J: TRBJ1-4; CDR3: ATRQGRVEKLF
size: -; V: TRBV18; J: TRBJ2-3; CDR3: ASSLFSQGNGDTQY
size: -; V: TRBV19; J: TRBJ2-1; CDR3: ASSKDRGPYNEQF
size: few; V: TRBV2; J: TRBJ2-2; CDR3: ASNPGLAYRNTGELF
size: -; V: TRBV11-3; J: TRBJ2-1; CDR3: ASSRARRGEQF
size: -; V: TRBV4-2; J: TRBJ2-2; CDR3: ASSQDQAGTFSRTGELF
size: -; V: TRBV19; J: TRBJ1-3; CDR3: ASSAWTGANTIY
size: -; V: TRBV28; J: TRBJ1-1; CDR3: ASSLLGLGTEAF
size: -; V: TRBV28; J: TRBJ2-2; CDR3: ASSLQVDAGELF
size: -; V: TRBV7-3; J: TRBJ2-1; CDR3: ASFRPAGGVSPYNEQF
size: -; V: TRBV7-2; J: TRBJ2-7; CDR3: ASSPRKGSYEQY
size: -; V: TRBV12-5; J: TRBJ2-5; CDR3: ASGSGQPQETQY
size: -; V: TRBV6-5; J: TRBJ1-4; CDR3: ASSRLGTGEKLF
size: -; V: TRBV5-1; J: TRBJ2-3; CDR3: ASSLYGGGDTQY
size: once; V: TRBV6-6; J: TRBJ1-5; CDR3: ASSYTGENQPQH
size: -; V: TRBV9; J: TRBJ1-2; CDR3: ASSVDQGIPYGYT
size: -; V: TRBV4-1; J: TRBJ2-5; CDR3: ASSQGGGQY
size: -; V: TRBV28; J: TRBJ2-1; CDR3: ASSSGVGRDRFNEQF
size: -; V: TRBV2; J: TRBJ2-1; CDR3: ASSGGRAHNEQF
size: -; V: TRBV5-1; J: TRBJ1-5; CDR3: ASSGAGGGQPQH
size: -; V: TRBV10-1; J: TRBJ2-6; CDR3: ASTGSGANVLT
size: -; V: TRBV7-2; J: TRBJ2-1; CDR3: ASSLSGVSHNEQF
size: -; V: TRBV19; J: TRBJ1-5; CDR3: ASSKGERSNQPQH
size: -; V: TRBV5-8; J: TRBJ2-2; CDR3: ASSRTGKDTGELF
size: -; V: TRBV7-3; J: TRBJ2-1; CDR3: ASSLGEGSYNEQF
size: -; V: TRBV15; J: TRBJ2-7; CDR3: ATSRGASGTHALDYEQY
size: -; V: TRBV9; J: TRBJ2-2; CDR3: ASSVGTTGELF